These T cell receptor beta chains were read from a single sample in a study of T cell repertoires in cytomegalovirus infection. One entry per CDR3 protein results from TCRdb running MiXCR on the reads. The sample lists approximately 190,000 distinct CDR3 sequences; less than 9.5% were seen once. The sample was PBMCs. The receptors come from a human donor in good health (CMV status not recorded). Some clones in this sample may be carry-over from other donors' samples. CDR3s include the opening cysteine and the closing phenylalanine or tryptophan.

v_gene: TRBV13
CDR3aa: CASSLGPQGNQPQHF

v_gene: TRBV7-2
CDR3aa: CATGVQTNEKLFF

v_gene: TRBV7-8
CDR3aa: CASSPPRGRTANEKLFF

v_gene: TRBV28
CDR3aa: CASTPRGRSDQETQYF

v_gene: TRBV27
CDR3aa: CASSFGRGFDNEQFF

v_gene: TRBV29-1
CDR3aa: CSVGSGSPPTSSTSAYEQYF

v_gene: TRBV5-6
CDR3aa: CASRTLRTPDEQFF

v_gene: TRBV7-2
CDR3aa: CASSFDRGRTEAFF

v_gene: TRBV7-2
CDR3aa: CASSLPTHGYTF

v_gene: TRBV4-2
CDR3aa: CASSPRDSGNTEAFF

v_gene: TRBV30
CDR3aa: CAWNSVFRAGRTHEQYF

v_gene: TRBV12-3/TRBV12-4
CDR3aa: CASSLGRVSGNTIYF

v_gene: TRBV7-2
CDR3aa: CASSLAGTGSYNEQFF

v_gene: TRBV4-3
CDR3aa: CASSQDFTSETSPSGELFF

v_gene: TRBV6-2/TRBV6-3
CDR3aa: CASSTLGYQETQYF

v_gene: TRBV7-2
CDR3aa: CASSSRTSGGAKDTQYF

v_gene: TRBV20-1
CDR3aa: CSAKPQGPMNTEAFF

v_gene: TRBV7-2
CDR3aa: CASSPRDGNYGYTF

v_gene: TRBV18
CDR3aa: CASSPPTLQGTGNEKLFF

v_gene: TRBV7-2
CDR3aa: CASSLAGDGKNGYTF

v_gene: TRBV7-9
CDR3aa: CASSRGSGATYEQYF

v_gene: TRBV19
CDR3aa: CASRWERNTEAFF

v_gene: TRBV18
CDR3aa: CASSKEEGLGSYNEQFF

v_gene: TRBV7-2
CDR3aa: CASSYDYQPQHF

v_gene: TRBV7-2
CDR3aa: CASSFSGGDTEAFF

v_gene: TRBV19
CDR3aa: CASMAAREKLFF

v_gene: TRBV19
CDR3aa: CASSTGLADYNEQFF

v_gene: TRBV23-1
CDR3aa: CASSPERQFNQPQHF

v_gene: TRBV6-2/TRBV6-3
CDR3aa: CASSYTGLAGTGELFF

v_gene: TRBV3-1
CDR3aa: CASSWDGSSYEQYF

v_gene: TRBV7-9
CDR3aa: CASSRTLANYGYTF

v_gene: TRBV6-2/TRBV6-3
CDR3aa: CASSYFTGQNYGYTF

v_gene: TRBV7-2
CDR3aa: CASSLIGLAGGRTDTQYF

v_gene: TRBV20-1
CDR3aa: CSARQAGNTQYF

v_gene: TRBV5-1
CDR3aa: CASSLAGTRTEAFF

v_gene: TRBV11-2
CDR3aa: CASSRRGADYNEQFF

v_gene: TRBV28
CDR3aa: CASSPLAVQETQYF

v_gene: TRBV5-1
CDR3aa: CASSLMGPRDEQFF

v_gene: TRBV14
CDR3aa: CASRPQRTPSWQETQYF

v_gene: TRBV7-2
CDR3aa: CASSTTQGPYEQYF

v_gene: TRBV15
CDR3aa: CAASGSGSNNEQFF

v_gene: TRBV5-5
CDR3aa: CASSLGWTGDSPLHF

v_gene: TRBV20-1
CDR3aa: CSARGGSTEAFF

v_gene: TRBV7-9
CDR3aa: CASLAGSPQETQYF

v_gene: TRBV28
CDR3aa: CASSTGGTSGIQETQYF

v_gene: TRBV6-1
CDR3aa: CATSSGGLADYEQYF

v_gene: TRBV24-1
CDR3aa: CATSDFWNTEAFF

v_gene: TRBV4-3
CDR3aa: CASSQDYAGGITDTQYF

v_gene: TRBV11-2
CDR3aa: CASSYGQAFEKLFF

v_gene: TRBV12-3/TRBV12-4
CDR3aa: CASSLLGGHTEAFF

v_gene: TRBV7-3
CDR3aa: CASSQTSGEQYF

v_gene: TRBV29-1
CDR3aa: CSVDVTLPF

v_gene: TRBV7-2
CDR3aa: CASSLNGAGANSYEQYF

v_gene: TRBV5-4
CDR3aa: CASSPPGRIYGYTF

v_gene: TRBV7-2
CDR3aa: CASSIAAGSSDTQYF

v_gene: TRBV14
CDR3aa: CASSQDLVGAHTEAFF

v_gene: TRBV18
CDR3aa: CASSPPGQGSETQYF

v_gene: TRBV7-9
CDR3aa: CASRSPRTGSGTDTQYF

v_gene: TRBV20-1
CDR3aa: CSPLNDRYNEQFF